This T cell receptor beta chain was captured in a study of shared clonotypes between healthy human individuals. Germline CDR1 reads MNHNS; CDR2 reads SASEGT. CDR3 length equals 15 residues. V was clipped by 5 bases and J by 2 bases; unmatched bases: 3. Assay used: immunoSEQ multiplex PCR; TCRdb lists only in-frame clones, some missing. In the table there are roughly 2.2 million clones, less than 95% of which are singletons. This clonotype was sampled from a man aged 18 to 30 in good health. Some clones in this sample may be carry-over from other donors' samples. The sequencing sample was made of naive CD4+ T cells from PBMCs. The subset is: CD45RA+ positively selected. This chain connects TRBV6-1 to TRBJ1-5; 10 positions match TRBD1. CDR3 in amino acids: CASSQTGGGNQPQHF. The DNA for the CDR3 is TGTGCCAGCAGTCAGACAGGGGGCGGCAATCAGCCCCAGCATTTT.